These 10 T cell receptor beta chains share one sample of origin, sequenced in a study of graft-versus-host responses after intestinal transplantation. Produced via immunoSEQ multiplex PCR; TCRdb's table is partial and in-frame only. The repertoire holds around 6,200 clones, with 20% to 25% as singletons. Here the sequenced sample was alloreactive CD4+ T cells from a mixed lymphocyte reaction culture, taken before transplantation. Subset noted: CFSE-low proliferating T cells sorted from roughly 6-day pre-transplant mixed lymphocyte reaction (GvH or HvG direction). These receptors were taken from a human patient who was an organ donor for intestinal transplantation.

This clone was counted a few times. The DNA for the CDR3 is TGTGCCACGAGGGGACTTACCTCTGGTGTAGATACGCAGTATTTT. Amino acids: CATRGLTSGVDTQYF. This chain links TRBV6-1 with TRBJ2-3, with D possibly TRBD2 on 6 matching bases. The CDR3 covers 15 residues. V was shortened by 10 bases and J by 5 bases, with 22 bases between the two germline ends. CDR1 and CDR2 (germline): MNHNS, SASEGT.

This clone was found a few times. A much larger clonotype is one base distant, so this may be a read error. For the CDR3, the DNA is TGTGCCAGCAGCGGCCGGGGGGACAGGGGTATTCCTGGAAACACCATATATTTT. It encodes CASSGRGDRGIPGNTIYF. The V call is TRBV5-6, the J call TRBJ1-3, with 10 nucleotides matching TRBD1. CDR1 and CDR2 from the germline V gene are SGHDT and YYEEEE. Unmatched junction bases numbered 12, after V lost 4 bases and J lost 2 bases. The CDR3 is made up of 18 amino acids. Together with reference TRBV5-6 and TRBJ1-3, the CDR3 gives the full variable domain: DAGVTQSPTHLIKTRGQQVTLRCSPKSGHDTVSWYQQALGQGPQFIFQYYEEEERQRGNFPDRFSGHQFPNYSSELNVNALLLGDSALYLCASSGRGDRGIPGNTIYFGEGSWLTVV.

This clone is judged medium-sized. V and J are TRBV6-4 and TRBJ1-2; D not resolved. The CDR3 contains 13 residues. Trimming stripped 10 bases from V and 4 bases from J, with 16 bases between. Germline CDR1 is MRHNA and CDR2 is SNTAGT. The CDR3 DNA reads TGTGCCACCCCCGGGAAGGGAAGCTATGGCTACACCTTC. It yields the protein CATPGKGSYGYTF.

With regard to this clone: This is likely an artifact of a read error, given a far larger clone one base away. Distinct nucleotide sequences in the sample also encode this CDR3. The gene calls are TRBV4-3 and TRBJ1-2; possibly TRBD1 for D (5 bases). Germline values: CDR1 LGHNA, CDR2 YSLEER. CDR3 length: 15 residues. With 4 bases removed from V and 2 bases from J, the gap between germline ends came to 14 bases. CDR3 loop: CASSPGTGVNYGYTF. In DNA form, the CDR3 reads TGCGCCAGCAGCCCCGGGACGGGGGTCAACTATGGCTACACCTTC.

The V gene is TRBV5-8, the J gene TRBJ2-4, with D perhaps being TRBD1 or TRBD2 (5 bases each). CDR3 size: 15 residues. Between the trimmed V and J ends, which lost 0 bases and 4 bases, there was a span of 11 bases. CDR1 is SGHTS and CDR2 is YDEGEE in the germline V gene. The CDR3 DNA reads TGTGCCAGCAGCTTGGGTTGGGGGTCAAAAAACATTCAGTACTTC. It translates to CASSLGWGSKNIQYF.

J is TRBJ2-3 and V is TRBV4-2; D is ambiguous. The CDR3 loop spans 13 amino acids. Trimming stripped 2 bases from V and 0 bases from J, with 3 bases between. Per germline, CDR1 LGHNA and CDR2 YNFKEQ. The CDR3 coding sequence is TGTGCCAGCAGCCAACGTAGCACAGATACGCAGTATTTT. Amino acid sequence: CASSQRSTDTQYF.

The chain employs TRBV7-3 and TRBJ1-1, with unresolved D. CDR3 size: 13 residues. The germline V and J ends were trimmed by 0 bases and 7 bases, with 9 bases remaining between them. Per the germline V gene, CDR1 is SGHTA and CDR2 is FQGTGA. CDR3 DNA sequence: TGTGCCAGCAGCTTAACGTCTGGGGTTGAAGCTTTCTTT. It translates to CASSLTSGVEAFF. The full variable domain, its missing parts supplied by reference TRBV7-3 and TRBJ1-1, is GAGVSQTPSNKVTEKGKYVELRCDPISGHTALYWYRQSLGQGPEFLIYFQGTGAADDSGLPNDRFFAVRPEGSVSTLKIQRTERGDSAVYLCASSLTSGVEAFFGQGTRLTVV.

In this sample, this clone is medium-sized (0.01 to 0.1%). This specimen includes other DNA sequences encoding the same CDR3. The chain employs TRBV2 and TRBJ1-2; possible D gene TRBD1, 5 bases. V dropped 4 bases and J dropped 4 bases, with 13 bases sitting between them. This CDR3 spans 14 amino acids. Germline V gene lookup returns CDR1 SNHLY and CDR2 FYNNEI. The CDR3 loop reads CASSASRQSYGYTF. Written as DNA, the CDR3 is TGTGCCAGCAGTGCGTCTCGACAGTCCTATGGCTACACCTTC.

This clone was detected a few times. DNA for the CDR3: TGTGCCAGCGGCGAGTTCTCCTACGAGCAGTACTTC. Translating it yields CASGEFSYEQYF. The V gene is TRBV6-6, the J gene TRBJ2-7, with D hard to call. Trimming removed 8 bases at V and 0 bases at J, with 8 bases between. The CDR3 consists of 12 residues. The germline CDR1 and CDR2 sequences are MNHNY and SVGAGI (reference sequence).

The V gene is TRBV5-6, the J gene TRBJ2-7, with D uncertain. The CDR3 runs 13 residues. V lost 2 bases and J 0 bases, leaving 6 bases between the germline ends. Germline V lookup: CDR1 SGHDT, CDR2 YYEEEE. CDR3: CASSLGSSYEQYF. DNA for the CDR3: TGTGCCAGCAGCTTAGGCAGCTCCTACGAGCAGTACTTC.